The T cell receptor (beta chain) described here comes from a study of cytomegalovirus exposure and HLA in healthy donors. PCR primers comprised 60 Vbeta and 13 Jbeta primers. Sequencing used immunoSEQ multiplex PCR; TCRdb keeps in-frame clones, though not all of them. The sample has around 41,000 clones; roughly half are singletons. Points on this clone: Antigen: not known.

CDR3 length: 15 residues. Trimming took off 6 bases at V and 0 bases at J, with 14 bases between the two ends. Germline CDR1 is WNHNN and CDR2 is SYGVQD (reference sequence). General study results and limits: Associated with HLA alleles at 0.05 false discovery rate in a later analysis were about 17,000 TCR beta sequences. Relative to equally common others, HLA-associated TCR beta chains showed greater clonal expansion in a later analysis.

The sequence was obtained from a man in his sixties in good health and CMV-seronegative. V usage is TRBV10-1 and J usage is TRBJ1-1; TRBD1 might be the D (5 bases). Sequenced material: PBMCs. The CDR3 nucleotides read TGCGCCAGCAGCACCGACAGTAATCTGAACACTGAAGCTTTCTTT. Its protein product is CASSTDSNLNTEAFF.